This TCR beta chain was identified during a study of cytomegalovirus exposure and HLA in healthy donors. Study results and caveats: The presence/absence work took it that sequencing depth was about the same across donors.

The V gene's germline CDR1 is SGHRS and CDR2 YFSETQ. The CDR3 has 14 amino acids. Between the trimmed V and J ends, which lost 1 base and 0 bases, there was a span of 7 bases. In the PCR, 60 Vbeta and 13 Jbeta primers were used. Using immunoSEQ multiplex PCR, the repertoire was profiled, and TCRdb retains in-frame clones only, with some absent. The sample carries 110,000 or so clones, 77% recorded once. A remark on this clone: Its antigen is unidentified.

Although they were nominally healthy when sampled, donors likely had unrecorded immune exposures. The TCR comes from a man aged 35 to 55 in good health and CMV-seropositive. The material sequenced was PBMCs. The V gene is TRBV5-1, the J gene TRBJ2-5; no definite D call. The CDR3 nucleotides are TGCGCCAGCAGCTTGACTACCAACCAAGAGACCCAGTACTTC. Protein: CASSLTTNQETQYF.